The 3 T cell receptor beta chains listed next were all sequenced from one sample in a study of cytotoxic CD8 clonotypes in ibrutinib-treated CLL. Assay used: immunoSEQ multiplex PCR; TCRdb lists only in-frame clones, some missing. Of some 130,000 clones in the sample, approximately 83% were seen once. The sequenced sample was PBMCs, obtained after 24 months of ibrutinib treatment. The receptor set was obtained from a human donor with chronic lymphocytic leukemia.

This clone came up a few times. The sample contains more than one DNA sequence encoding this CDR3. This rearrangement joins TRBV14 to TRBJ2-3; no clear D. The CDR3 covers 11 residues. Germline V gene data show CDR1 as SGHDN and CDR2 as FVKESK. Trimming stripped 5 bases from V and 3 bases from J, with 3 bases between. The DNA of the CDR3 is TGTGCCAGCAGCTATACAGATACGCAGTATTTT. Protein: CASSYTDTQYF.

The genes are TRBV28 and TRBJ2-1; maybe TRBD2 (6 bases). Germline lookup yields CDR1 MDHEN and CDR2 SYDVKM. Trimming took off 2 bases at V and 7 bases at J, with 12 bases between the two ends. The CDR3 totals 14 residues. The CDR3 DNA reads TGTGCCAGCAGTTTAGTTGGAGGGGCGAATGAGCAGTTCTTC. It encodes CASSLVGGANEQFF.

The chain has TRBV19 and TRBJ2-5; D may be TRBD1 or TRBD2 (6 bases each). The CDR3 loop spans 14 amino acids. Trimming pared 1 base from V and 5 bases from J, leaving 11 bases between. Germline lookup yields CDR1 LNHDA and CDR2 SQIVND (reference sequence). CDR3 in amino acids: CASSIGPGAETQYF. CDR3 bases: TGTGCCAGTAGTATAGGCCCGGGGGCGGAGACCCAGTACTTC. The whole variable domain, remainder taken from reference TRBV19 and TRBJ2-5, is DGGITQSPKYLFRKEGQNVTLSCEQNLNHDAMYWYRQDPGQGLRLIYYSQIVNDFQKGDIAEGYSVSREKKESFPLTVTSAQKNPTAFYLCASSIGPGAETQYFGPGTRLLVL.